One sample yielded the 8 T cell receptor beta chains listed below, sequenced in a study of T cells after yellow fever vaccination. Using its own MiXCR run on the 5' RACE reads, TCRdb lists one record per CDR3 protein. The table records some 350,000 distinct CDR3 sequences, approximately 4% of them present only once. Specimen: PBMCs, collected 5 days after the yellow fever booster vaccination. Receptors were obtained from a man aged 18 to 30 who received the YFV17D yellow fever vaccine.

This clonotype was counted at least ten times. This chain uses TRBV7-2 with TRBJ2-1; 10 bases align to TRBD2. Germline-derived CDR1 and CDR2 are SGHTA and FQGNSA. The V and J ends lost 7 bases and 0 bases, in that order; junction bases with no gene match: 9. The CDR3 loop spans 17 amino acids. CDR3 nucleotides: TGTGCCAGCATTCCGGGACTAGCGTCCGGCTCCTACAATGAGCAGTTCTTC. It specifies CASIPGLASGSYNEQFF.

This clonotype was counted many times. The CDR3 here is CASSQELSDTDTQYF. The CDR3 DNA reads as TGTGCCAGCAGCCAAGAGCTATCGGACACAGATACGCAGTATTTT. This chain uses TRBV4-2 with TRBJ2-3; D unresolved. Germline values: CDR1 LGHNA, CDR2 YNFKEQ. Trimming pared 0 bases from V and 2 bases from J, leaving 9 bases between. There are 15 residues in the CDR3.

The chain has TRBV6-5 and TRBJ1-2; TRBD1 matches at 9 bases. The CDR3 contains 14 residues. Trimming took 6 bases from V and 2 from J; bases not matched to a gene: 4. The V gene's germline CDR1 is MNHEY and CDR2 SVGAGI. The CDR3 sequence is CASSRDRDNYGYTF. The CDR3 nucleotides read TGTGCCAGCAGCCGGGACAGGGACAACTATGGCTACACCTTC.

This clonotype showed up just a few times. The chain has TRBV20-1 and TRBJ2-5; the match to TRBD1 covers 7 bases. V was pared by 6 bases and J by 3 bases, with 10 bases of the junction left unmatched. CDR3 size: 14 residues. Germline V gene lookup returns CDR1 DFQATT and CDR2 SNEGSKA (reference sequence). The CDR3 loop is CSAGRQGGKETQYF. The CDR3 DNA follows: TGCAGTGCCGGAAGACAGGGTGGGAAAGAGACCCAGTACTTC.

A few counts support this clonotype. In nucleotides, the CDR3 is TGTGCCAGCAGGATCCCAGGAGGGGAGACCCAGTACTTC. Its translation is CASRIPGGETQYF. This chain connects TRBV6-5 to TRBJ2-5; the D gene is possibly TRBD2 (6 bases). The CDR3 spans 13 residues. Trimming stripped 6 bases from V and 5 bases from J, with 13 bases between. Per the germline V gene, CDR1 is MNHEY and CDR2 is SVGAGI.

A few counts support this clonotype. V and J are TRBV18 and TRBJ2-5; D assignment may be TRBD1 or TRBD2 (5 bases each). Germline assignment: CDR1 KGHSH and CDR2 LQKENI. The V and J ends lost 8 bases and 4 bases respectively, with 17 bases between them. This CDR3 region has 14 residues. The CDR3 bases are TGTGCCAGCGCCAGGGAGACCTTGAGAGAGACCCAGTACTTC. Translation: CASARETLRETQYF.

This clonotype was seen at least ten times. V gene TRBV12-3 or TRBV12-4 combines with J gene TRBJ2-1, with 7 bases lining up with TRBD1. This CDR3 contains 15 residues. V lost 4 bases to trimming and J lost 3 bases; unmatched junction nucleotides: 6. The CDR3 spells CASSYGQVIYNEQFF. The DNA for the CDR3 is TGTGCCAGCAGTTACGGACAGGTGATCTACAATGAGCAGTTCTTC.

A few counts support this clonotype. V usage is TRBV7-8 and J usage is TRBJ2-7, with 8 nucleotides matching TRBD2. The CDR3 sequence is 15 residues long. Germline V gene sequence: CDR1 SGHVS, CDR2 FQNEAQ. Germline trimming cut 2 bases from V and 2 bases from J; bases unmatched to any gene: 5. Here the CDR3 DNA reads TGTGCCAGCAGCTTAAGAGCGGGGGTTACCTACGAGCAGTACGTC. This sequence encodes CASSLRAGVTYEQYV.